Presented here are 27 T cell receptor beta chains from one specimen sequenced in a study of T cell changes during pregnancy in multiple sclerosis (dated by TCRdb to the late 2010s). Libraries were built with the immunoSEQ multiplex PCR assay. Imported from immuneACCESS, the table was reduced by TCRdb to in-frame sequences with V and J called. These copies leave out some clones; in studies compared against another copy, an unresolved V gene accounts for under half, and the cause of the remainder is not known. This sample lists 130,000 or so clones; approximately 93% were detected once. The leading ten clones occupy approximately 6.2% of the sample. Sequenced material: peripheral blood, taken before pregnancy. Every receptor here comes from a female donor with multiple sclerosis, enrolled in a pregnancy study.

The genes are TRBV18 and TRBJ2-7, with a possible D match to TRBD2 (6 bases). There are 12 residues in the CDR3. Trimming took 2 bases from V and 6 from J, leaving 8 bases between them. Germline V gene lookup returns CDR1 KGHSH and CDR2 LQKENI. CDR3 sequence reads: CASSPIGGEQYF. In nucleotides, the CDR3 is TGTGCCAGCTCACCAATCGGGGGCGAGCAGTACTTC. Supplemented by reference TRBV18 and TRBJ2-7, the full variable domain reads NAGVMQNPRHLVRRRGQEARLRCSPMKGHSHVYWYRQLPEEGLKFMVYLQKENIIDESGMPKERFSAEFPKEGPSILRIQQVVRGDSAAYFCASSPIGGEQYFGPGTRLTVT.

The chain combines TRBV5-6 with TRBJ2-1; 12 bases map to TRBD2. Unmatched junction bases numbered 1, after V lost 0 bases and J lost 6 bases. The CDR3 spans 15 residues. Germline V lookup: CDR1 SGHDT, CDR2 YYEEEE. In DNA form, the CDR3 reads TGTGCCAGCAGCTTGGGACTAGCGGGAGTCAATGAGCAGTTCTTC. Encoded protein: CASSLGLAGVNEQFF.

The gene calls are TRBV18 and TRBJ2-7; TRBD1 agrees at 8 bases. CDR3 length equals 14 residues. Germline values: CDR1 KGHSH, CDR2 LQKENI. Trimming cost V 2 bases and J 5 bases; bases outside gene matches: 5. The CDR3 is CASSPGSGGDEQYF. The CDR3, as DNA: TGTGCCAGCTCACCAGGCTCAGGGGGCGACGAGCAGTACTTC.

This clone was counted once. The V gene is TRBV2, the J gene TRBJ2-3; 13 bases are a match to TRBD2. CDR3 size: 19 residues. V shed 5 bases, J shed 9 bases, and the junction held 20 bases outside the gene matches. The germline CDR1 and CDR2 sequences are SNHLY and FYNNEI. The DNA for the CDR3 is TGTGCCAGCAGTCTTAAGGGAACTAGCGGGAGGGCCAACCACGGGACGCAGTATTTT. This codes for CASSLKGTSGRANHGTQYF.

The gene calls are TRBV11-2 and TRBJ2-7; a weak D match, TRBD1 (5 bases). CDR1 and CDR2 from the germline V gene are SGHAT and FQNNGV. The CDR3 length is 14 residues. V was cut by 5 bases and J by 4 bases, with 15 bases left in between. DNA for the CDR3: TGTGCCAGCAGCGATCATGCCGCAGGGTACGAGCAGTACTTC. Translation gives CASSDHAAGYEQYF.

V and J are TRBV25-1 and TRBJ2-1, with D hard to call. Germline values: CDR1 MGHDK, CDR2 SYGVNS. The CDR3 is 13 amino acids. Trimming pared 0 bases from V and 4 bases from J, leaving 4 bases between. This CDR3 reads CASSEYGYNEQFF. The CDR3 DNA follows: TGTGCCAGCAGTGAATACGGGTACAATGAGCAGTTCTTC.

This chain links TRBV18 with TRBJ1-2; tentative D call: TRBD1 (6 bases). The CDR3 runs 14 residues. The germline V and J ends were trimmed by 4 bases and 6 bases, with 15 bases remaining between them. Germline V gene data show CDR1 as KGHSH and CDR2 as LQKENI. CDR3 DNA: TGTGCCAGCTCACAAGAGGAAAGACAGGATGGCTACACCTTC. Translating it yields CASSQEERQDGYTF.

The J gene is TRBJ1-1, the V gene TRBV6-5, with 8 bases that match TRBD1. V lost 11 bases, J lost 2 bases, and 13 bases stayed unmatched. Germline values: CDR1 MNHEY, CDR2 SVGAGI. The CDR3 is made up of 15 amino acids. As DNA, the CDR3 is TGTGCCTGCAAAGAGTCAGGGGGCAGAAACACTGAAGCTTTCTTT. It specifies CACKESGGRNTEAFF.

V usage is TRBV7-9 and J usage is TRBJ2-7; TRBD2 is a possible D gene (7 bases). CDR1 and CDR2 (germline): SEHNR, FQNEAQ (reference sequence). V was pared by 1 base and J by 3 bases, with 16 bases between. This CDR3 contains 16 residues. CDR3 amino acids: CASSLVGRGASYEQYF. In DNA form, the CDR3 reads TGTGCCAGCAGCTTAGTAGGTCGGGGGGCGAGCTACGAGCAGTACTTC.

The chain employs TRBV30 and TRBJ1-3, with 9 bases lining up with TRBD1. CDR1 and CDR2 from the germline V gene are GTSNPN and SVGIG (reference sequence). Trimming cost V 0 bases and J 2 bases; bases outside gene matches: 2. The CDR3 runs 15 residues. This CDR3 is CAWSVWTGAGNTIYF. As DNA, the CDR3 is TGTGCCTGGAGTGTATGGACAGGGGCTGGAAACACCATATATTTT.

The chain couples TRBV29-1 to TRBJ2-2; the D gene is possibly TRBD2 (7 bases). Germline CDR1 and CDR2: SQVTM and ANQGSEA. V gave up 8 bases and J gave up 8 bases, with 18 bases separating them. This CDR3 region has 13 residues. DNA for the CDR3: TGCAGCCCCTCTGGGGGGGGCAAAGGGGAGCTGTTTTTT. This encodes CSPSGGGKGELFF.

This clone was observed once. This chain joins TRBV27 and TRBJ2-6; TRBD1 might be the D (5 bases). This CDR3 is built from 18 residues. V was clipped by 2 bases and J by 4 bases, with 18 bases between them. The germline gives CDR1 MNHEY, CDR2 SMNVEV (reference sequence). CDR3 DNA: TGTGCCAGCAGTTTAGGCAGGGCTGGTGTTTCCGGGGCCAACGTCCTGACTTTC. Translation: CASSLGRAGVSGANVLTF.

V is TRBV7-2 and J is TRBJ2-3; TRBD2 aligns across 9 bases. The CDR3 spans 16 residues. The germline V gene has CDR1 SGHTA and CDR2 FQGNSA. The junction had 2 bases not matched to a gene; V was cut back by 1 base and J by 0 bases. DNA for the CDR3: TGTGCCAGCAGCTTAGGGCTAGCGGGGAGCACAGATACGCAGTATTTT. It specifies CASSLGLAGSTDTQYF.

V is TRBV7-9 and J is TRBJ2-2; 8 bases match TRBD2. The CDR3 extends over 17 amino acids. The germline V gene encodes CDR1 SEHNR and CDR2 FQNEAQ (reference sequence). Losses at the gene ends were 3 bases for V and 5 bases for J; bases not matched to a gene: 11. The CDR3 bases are TGTGCCAGCAGCTTTTGGCTGGCGGGGGGCCGAACCGGGGAGCTGTTTTTT. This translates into CASSFWLAGGRTGELFF.

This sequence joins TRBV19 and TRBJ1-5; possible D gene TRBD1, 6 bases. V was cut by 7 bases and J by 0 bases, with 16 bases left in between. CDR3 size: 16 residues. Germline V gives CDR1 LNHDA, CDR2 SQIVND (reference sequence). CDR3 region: CASTSGATYSNQPQHF. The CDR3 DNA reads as TGTGCCAGTACTTCAGGGGCGACCTATAGCAATCAGCCCCAGCATTTT.

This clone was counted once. For the CDR3, the DNA is TGTGCCAGCAGCCCTTCGGCGGGAGACACAGATACGCAGTATTTT. This translates into CASSPSAGDTDTQYF. The rearrangement links TRBV7-6 to TRBJ2-3; 7 nucleotides line up with TRBD2. J gave up 2 bases and V 5 bases, and 7 bases lay outside the gene matches. The length of the CDR3 is 15 residues. CDR1 SGHVS and CDR2 FNYEAQ come from the germline V gene. The full variable domain, its missing parts supplied by reference TRBV7-6 and TRBJ2-3, is GAGVSQSPRYKVTKRGQDVALRCDPISGHVSLYWYRQALGQGPEFLTYFNYEAQQDKSGLPNDRFSAERPEGSISTLTIQRTEQRDSAMYRCASSPSAGDTDTQYFGPGTRLTVL.

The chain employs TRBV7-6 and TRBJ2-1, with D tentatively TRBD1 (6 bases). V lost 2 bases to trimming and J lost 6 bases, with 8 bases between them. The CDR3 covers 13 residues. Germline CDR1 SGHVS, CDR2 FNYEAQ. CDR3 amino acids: CASSLIGGNEQFF. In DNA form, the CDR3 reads TGTGCCAGCAGCTTAATAGGGGGCAATGAGCAGTTCTTC.

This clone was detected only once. CDR3 residues: CASSIPGPLHF. The DNA for the CDR3 is TGTGCCAGTAGTATTCCAGGCCCCTTACATTTT. The chain joins TRBV19 to TRBJ1-5; D not resolved. V was trimmed by 3 bases and J by 16 bases, leaving 13 bases between them. CDR3 length equals 11 residues. Germline V gene data show CDR1 as LNHDA and CDR2 as SQIVND (reference sequence).

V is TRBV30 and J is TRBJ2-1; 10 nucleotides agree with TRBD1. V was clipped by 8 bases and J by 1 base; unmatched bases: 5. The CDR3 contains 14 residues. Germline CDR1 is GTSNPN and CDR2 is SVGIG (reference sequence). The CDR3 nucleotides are TGTGCCGGTGACAGGGGGCGATCCTACAATGAGCAGTTCTTC. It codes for CAGDRGRSYNEQFF.

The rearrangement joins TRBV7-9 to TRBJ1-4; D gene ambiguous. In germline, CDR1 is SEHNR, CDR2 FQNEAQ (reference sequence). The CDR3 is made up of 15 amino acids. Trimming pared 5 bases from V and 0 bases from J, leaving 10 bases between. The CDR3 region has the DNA TGTGCCAGCAGCCCGGGAGCTGCAACTAATGAAAAACTGTTTTTT. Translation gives CASSPGAATNEKLFF.

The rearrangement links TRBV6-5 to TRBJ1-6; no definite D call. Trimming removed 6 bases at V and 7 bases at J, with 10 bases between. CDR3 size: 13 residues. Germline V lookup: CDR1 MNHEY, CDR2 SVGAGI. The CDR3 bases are TGTGCCAGCAGCATGACACGAAATTCACCCCTCCACTTT. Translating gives CASSMTRNSPLHF.

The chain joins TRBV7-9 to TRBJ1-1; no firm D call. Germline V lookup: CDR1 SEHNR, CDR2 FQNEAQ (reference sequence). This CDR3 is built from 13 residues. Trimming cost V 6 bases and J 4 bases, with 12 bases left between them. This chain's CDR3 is CASRHSQSTEAFF. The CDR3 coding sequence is TGTGCCAGCAGACACAGTCAAAGCACTGAAGCTTTCTTT.

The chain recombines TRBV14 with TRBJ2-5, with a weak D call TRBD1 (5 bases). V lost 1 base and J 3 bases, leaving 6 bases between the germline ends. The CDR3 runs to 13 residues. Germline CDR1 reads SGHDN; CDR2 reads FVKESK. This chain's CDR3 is CASSQVGEETQYF. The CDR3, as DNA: TGTGCCAGCAGCCAAGTAGGGGAAGAGACCCAGTACTTC.

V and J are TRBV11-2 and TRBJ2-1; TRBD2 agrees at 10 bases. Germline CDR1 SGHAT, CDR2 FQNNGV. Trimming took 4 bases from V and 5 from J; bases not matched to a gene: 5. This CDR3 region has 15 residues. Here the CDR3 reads CASSSGAGGNNEQFF. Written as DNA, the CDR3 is TGTGCCAGCAGCTCTGGAGCGGGAGGGAACAATGAGCAGTTCTTC.

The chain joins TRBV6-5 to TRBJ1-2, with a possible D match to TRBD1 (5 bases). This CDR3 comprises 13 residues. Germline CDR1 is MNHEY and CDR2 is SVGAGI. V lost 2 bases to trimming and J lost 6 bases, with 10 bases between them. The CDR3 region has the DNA TGTGCCAGCAGTTACGTCTGGGGGGATGGCTACACCTTC. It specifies CASSYVWGDGYTF.

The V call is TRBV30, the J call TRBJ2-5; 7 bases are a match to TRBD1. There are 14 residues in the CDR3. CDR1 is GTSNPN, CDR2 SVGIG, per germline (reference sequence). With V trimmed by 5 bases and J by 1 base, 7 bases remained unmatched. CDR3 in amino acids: CAWGPGDSQETQYF. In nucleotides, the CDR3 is TGTGCCTGGGGTCCAGGGGACAGCCAAGAGACCCAGTACTTC.

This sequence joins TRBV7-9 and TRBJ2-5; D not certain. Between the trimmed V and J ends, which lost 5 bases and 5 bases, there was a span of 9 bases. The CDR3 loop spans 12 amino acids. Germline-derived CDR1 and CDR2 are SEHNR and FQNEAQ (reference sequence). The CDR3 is CASSPLGETQYF. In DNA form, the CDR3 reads TGTGCCAGCAGCCCCCTAGGCGAGACCCAGTACTTC.